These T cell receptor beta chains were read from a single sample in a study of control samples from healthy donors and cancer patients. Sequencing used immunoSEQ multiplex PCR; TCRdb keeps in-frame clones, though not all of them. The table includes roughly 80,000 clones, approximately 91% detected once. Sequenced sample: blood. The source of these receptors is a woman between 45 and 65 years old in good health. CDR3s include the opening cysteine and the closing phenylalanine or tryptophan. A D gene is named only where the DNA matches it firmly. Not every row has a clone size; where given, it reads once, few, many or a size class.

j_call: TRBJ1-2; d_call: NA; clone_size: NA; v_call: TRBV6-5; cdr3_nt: TGTGCCAGCAGTCTGGGCCCTTCGGAAGGCTACACCTTC; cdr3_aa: CASSLGPSEGYTF
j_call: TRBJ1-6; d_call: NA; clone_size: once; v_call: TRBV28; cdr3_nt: TGTGCCAGCAGCATGATTAGAAGTTCACCCCTCCACTTT; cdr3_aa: CASSMIRSSPLHF
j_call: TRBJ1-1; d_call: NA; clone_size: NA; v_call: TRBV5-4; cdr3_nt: TGTGCCAGCAGCTTGGGGGCAGCGAGTTTCACTGAAGCTTTCTTT; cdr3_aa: CASSLGAASFTEAFF
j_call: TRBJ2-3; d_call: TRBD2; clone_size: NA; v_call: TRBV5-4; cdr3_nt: TGTGCCAGCAGCTTGGGGCCTAGCGGGGGGAATACGCAGTATTTT; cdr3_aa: CASSLGPSGGNTQYF
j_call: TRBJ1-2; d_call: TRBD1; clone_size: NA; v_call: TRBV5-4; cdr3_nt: TGTGCCAGCAGCTTGGGTGTCAGGGGGCAGGATGGCTACACCTTC; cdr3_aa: CASSLGVRGQDGYTF
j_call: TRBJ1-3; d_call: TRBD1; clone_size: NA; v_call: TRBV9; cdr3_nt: TGTGCCAGCAGCGTAGGACAGGGAATAAACACCATATATTTT; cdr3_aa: CASSVGQGINTIYF
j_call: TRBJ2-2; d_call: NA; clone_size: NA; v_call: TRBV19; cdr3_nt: TGTGCCAGTAGCATAAACCGGGGGTCCGGGGAGCTGTTTTTT; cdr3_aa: CASSINRGSGELFF
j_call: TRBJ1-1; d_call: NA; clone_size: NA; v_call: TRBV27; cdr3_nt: TGTGCCAGCAGTCTGGTACAGGACACTGAAGCTTTCTTT; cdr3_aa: CASSLVQDTEAFF
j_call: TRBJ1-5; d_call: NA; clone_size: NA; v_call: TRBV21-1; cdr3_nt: TGTGCCAGCAGCATGAACAGGGGAGGTTGCAATCAGCCCCAGCATTTT; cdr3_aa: CASSMNRGGCNQPQHF
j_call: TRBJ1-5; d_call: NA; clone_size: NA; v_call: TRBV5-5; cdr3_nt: TGTGCCAGCAGCTTGTCGGCGGACGAATGCGATCAGCCCCAGCATTTT; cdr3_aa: CASSLSADECDQPQHF
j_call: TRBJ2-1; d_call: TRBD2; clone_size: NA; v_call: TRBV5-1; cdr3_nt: TGCGCCAGCAGCTTGGGCGGGGGTCGCGGGGGGCCAGACAATGAGCAGTTCTTC; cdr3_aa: CASSLGGGRGGPDNEQFF
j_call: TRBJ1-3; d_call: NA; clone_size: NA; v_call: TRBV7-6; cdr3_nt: TGTGCCAGCAGCTTACCAGGGGCTAGAAACACCATATATTTT; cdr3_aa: CASSLPGARNTIYF
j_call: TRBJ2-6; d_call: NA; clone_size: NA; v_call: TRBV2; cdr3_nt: TGTGCCAGCAGTGGCAATAGGGTGACAGCCTACTCTGGGGCCAACGTCCTGACTTTC; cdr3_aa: CASSGNRVTAYSGANVLTF
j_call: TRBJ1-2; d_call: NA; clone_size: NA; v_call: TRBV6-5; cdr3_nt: TGTGCCAGCAGAAGCTCCGGGAGGGAAGGCTACACCTTC; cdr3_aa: CASRSSGREGYTF
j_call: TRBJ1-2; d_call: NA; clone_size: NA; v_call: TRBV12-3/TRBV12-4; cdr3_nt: TGTGCCAGCAGTCGGACTGCACAAGGCTACACCTTC; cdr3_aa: CASSRTAQGYTF
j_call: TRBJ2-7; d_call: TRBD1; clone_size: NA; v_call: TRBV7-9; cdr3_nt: TGTGCCAGCTCGACCGGGACAGGGACTTACGAGCAGTACTTC; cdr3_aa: CASSTGTGTYEQYF
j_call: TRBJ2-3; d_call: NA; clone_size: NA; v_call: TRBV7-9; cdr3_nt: TGTGCCAGCAGCTTAGCAGGGAGCGGGACAGATACGCAGTATTTT; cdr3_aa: CASSLAGSGTDTQYF
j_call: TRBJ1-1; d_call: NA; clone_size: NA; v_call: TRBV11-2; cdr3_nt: TGTGCCAGCAGCCTAGCGAGGGGAGGGACTGAAGCTTTCTTT; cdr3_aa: CASSLARGGTEAFF
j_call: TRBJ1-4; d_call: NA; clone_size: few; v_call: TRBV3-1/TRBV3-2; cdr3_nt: TGTGCCAGCAGCCAGACCTACGGGGAAGCTAATGAAAAACTGTTTTTT; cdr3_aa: CASSQTYGEANEKLFF
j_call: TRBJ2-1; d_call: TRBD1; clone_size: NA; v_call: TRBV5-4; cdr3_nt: TGTGCCAGCAGCATACGGGACAGGGTGAACAATGAGCAGTTCTTC; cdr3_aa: CASSIRDRVNNEQFF
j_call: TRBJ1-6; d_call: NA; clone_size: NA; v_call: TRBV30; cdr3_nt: TGTGCCTGGAGTCGGGAAGGGGCCTCCTATAATTCACCCCTCCACTTT; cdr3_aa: CAWSREGASYNSPLHF
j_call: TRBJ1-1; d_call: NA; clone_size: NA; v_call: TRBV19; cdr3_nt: TGTGCCAGTTTACATCAGGGACGGAACACTGAAGCTTTCTTT; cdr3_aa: CASLHQGRNTEAFF
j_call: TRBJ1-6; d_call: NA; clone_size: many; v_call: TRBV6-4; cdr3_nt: TGTGCCAGCAGGGACCACTCCTATAATTCACCCCTCCACTTT; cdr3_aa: CASRDHSYNSPLHF
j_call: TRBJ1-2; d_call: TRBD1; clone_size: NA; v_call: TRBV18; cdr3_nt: TGTGCCAGCTCACTCGAGCAGGGGGGCTATGGCTACACCTTC; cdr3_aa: CASSLEQGGYGYTF
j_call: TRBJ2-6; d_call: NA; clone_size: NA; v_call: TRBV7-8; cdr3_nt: TGTGCCAGCAGCTTAAACTCTGGGGCCAACGTCCTGACTTTC; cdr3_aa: CASSLNSGANVLTF
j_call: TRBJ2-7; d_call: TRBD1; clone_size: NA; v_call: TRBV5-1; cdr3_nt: TGCGCCAGCAGATACGACAGGGACGAGCAGTACTTC; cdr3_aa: CASRYDRDEQYF
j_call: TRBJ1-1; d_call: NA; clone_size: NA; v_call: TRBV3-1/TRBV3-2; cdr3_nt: TGTGCCAGCAGCCAGGTTGGGACGAAAGCTTTCTTT; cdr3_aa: CASSQVGTKAFF
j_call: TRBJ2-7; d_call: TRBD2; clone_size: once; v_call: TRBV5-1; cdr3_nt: TGCGCCAGCAGCTTGTATGCGGGAGAGGGTTACGAGCAGTACTTC; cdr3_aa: CASSLYAGEGYEQYF
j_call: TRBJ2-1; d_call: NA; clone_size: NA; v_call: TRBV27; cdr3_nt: TGTGCCAGCAGAACTCAGGGATTAGATGAGCAGTTCTTC; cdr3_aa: CASRTQGLDEQFF